This TCR beta chain was recorded in a study of cytomegalovirus exposure and HLA in healthy donors. Study-wide findings and caveats: Excluded were some V segments that proved indistinguishable, including TRBV6-2 and TRBV6-3. A later examination showed that TCR association rates differed by HLA locus, with DRB1 most and HLA-C fewest.

In the PCR, 60 Vbeta and 13 Jbeta primers were used. Clones were read by immunoSEQ multiplex PCR, and TCRdb kept only the in-frame ones, dropping some. The table for this sample gives some 31,000 clones. Note on this clone: Its antigen is unidentified.

Germline V gene sequence: CDR1 MNHNY, CDR2 SVGAGI (reference sequence). The CDR3 spans 15 residues. The ends were cut back, 1 base at V and 0 bases at J, with 7 bases in the middle. This rearrangement joins TRBV6-6 to TRBJ2-1; D call uncertain. This receptor was taken from a woman aged 40 to 55 in good health and CMV-seropositive. Material: PBMCs. CDR3 amino acids: CASSYLWSSYNEQFF. DNA of the CDR3: TGTGCCAGCAGTTACTTGTGGAGCTCCTACAATGAGCAGTTCTTC.